This record covers a single TCR beta chain. The authors amplified TCR beta CDR3 regions, and they did so from RNA transcripts for repertoire sequencing. An initial RT-PCR round employing HTBI primers preceded a second-round multiplex PCR. MiXCR, run by TCRdb on the multiplex PCR reads, gives a single entry per CDR3 protein. The repertoire includes fewer than 400,000 distinct CDR3 sequences, about 16% of them detected once, and around 1.5% sits in the top ten. Physicians reached a diagnosis by relying on clinical symptoms, serum thyroxine, TRAb, thyroid ultrasound and orbital computed tomography. The source of the sample is a study of Graves' ophthalmopathy and Graves' hyperthyroidism. For the study at large: Specimen type is peripheral blood, obtained at initial diagnosis before any treatment.

The length of the CDR3 is 15 residues. The V gene end was trimmed by 8 bases and the J gene end by 3 bases; junction bases not matched to a gene: 12. The sequence was obtained from a woman aged 18-30 years with Graves' ophthalmopathy. This chain joins TRBV12-3 or TRBV12-4 and TRBJ1-1; 7 bases fit TRBD1. Specimen: peripheral blood. The CDR3 is CASSPWGQGDTEAFF. As DNA, the CDR3 is TGTGCCAGCTCCCCTTGGGGCCAGGGGGACACTGAAGCTTTCTTT.